The sequence of this T cell receptor beta chain was determined in a study of control samples from healthy donors and cancer patients. V gave up 1 base and J gave up 5 bases; unmatched junction bases: 3. The CDR3 is 14 amino acids. Germline V lookup: CDR1 SGHVS, CDR2 FNYEAQ. The repertoire was sequenced with immunoSEQ multiplex PCR; TCRdb's copy has only in-frame clones and lacks some. The repertoire holds around 80,000 clones, with about 94% as singletons. This clone was detected only once. The receptor comes from a young woman in good health. The chain carries TRBV7-6 and TRBJ1-1; 8 bases map to TRBD1. Sequences were obtained from blood. The DNA for the CDR3 is TGTGCCAGCAGCTTAGGACAGGGGTTGACTGAAGCTTTCTTT. Its protein is CASSLGQGLTEAFF.